This T cell receptor beta chain was retrieved from a study of shared clonotypes between healthy human individuals. Study summary: The plates for each donor numbered three CD4 naive, three CD4 memory, two CD8 naive and one CD8 memory. Study observations and caveats: Memory subsets generally showed smaller estimated richness than naive subsets did. It was observed that about 5% of naive CD4 clonotypes were shared across a handful of donors.

Here immunoSEQ multiplex PCR was the method, and the copy in TCRdb shows in-frame clones only, minus some. The sample has a few million clones; approximately 96% are singletons. On this clone itself: Its antigen is still unknown.

The split of CD4+ cells yielded CD45RA+ naive and CD45RA-negative memory subsets. The sequence was collected from a man younger than 35 in good health. The sample taken for sequencing was naive CD4+ T cells sorted from blood. Documented subset: CD45RA+ positively selected.

CDR3 in DNA: TGTGCCAGCAGCTTGGAGCTAGGGCCTACCGGGGAGCTGTTTTTT. Amino acids: CASSLELGPTGELFF. The J gene is TRBJ2-2, the V gene TRBV7-2; D remains unclear. CDR1 and CDR2 (germline): SGHTA, FQGNSA. CDR3 size: 15 residues. Deletions cut 3 bases from V and 5 bases from J, with 13 bases between.